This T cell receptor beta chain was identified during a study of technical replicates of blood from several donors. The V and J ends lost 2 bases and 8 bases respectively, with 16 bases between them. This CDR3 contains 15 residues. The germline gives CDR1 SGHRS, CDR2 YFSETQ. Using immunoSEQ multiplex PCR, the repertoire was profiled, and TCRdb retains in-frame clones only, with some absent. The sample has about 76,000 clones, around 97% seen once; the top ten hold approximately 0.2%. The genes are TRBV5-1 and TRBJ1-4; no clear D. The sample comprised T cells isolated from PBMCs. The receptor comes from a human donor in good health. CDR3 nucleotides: TGCGCCAGCAGCTTTGAGGGTCGCAGTAAGGAAAAACTGTTTTTT. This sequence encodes CASSFEGRSKEKLFF.